The 31 T cell receptor beta chains below all came from one sample that was sequenced in a study of cytomegalovirus exposure and HLA in healthy donors. Both 60 Vbeta primers and 13 Jbeta primers went into the PCR. Data came from immunoSEQ multiplex PCR; TCRdb stores just in-frame clones and leaves some out. The data contain 180,000 or so clones, around 68% of them seen just once; the ten biggest clones take up roughly 2.9%. Sequenced: PBMCs. These receptors were taken from a man in his forties in good health and CMV-seronegative.

The rearrangement uses TRBV19 and TRBJ2-1; 7 positions match TRBD2. Germline CDR1 reads LNHDA; CDR2 reads SQIVND (reference sequence). After removal of 7 bases from V and 10 bases from J, the junction contained 16 bases not matched to a gene. CDR3 length equals 15 residues. The CDR3 DNA is TGTGCCAGTACCCTTAGCGGGTTCGGGATTGGAGAGCAGTTCTTC. It translates to CASTLSGFGIGEQFF.

The chain uses TRBV9 and TRBJ2-7; 7 bases fit TRBD2. This CDR3 region has 15 residues. The V and J ends lost 4 bases and 3 bases, in that order; junction bases with no gene match: 10. The germline gives CDR1 SGDLS, CDR2 YYNGEE. CDR3 region: CASSPRGVNLYEQYF. The CDR3 DNA is TGTGCCAGCAGCCCCCGGGGGGTTAATCTCTACGAGCAGTACTTC.

This clone was seen a single time. This sequence joins TRBV5-5 and TRBJ2-5, with D maybe TRBD1 (5 bases). CDR3 size: 13 residues. Trimming pared 1 base from V and 5 bases from J, leaving 9 bases between. Looked up from germline, CDR1 is SGHKS and CDR2 is YYEKEE (reference sequence). CDR3 bases: TGTGCCAGCAGCTTGCCAGGGCTCGAGACCCAGTACTTC. Translating it yields CASSLPGLETQYF.

As DNA, the CDR3 is TGTGCCAGCAGCTTGGGTGGTAGCGGGGGGGATACGCAGTATTTT. Protein: CASSLGGSGGDTQYF. The chain uses TRBV5-4 and TRBJ2-3; 10 bases line up with TRBD2. This CDR3 has 15 amino acids. Germline values: CDR1 SGHNT, CDR2 YYREEE (reference sequence). V lost 0 bases to trimming and J lost 6 bases; unmatched junction nucleotides: 4.

The chain has TRBV10-3 and TRBJ1-2; TRBD1 matches 7 bases. The V gene's germline CDR1 is ENHRY and CDR2 SYGVKD. The CDR3 is 15 residues long. With 2 bases clipped from V and 4 bases from J, the junction kept 7 bases outside the gene matches. The CDR3 DNA reads TGTGCCATCAGTGAGGGGCAGGGGGTTAGCTATGGCTACACCTTC. Its translation is CAISEGQGVSYGYTF.

This clone has more than one count but fewer than ten. The chain uses TRBV27 and TRBJ2-3; 14 bases align to TRBD2. In germline, CDR1 is MNHEY, CDR2 SMNVEV (reference sequence). With V trimmed by 5 bases and J by 0 bases, 19 bases remained unmatched. The CDR3 runs 22 residues. CDR3 sequence (DNA): TGTGCCAGCAGTCTTCGATTCTCGACTAGCGGGAGGGCCGGGAAAAGCACAGATACGCAGTATTTT. Amino acids: CASSLRFSTSGRAGKSTDTQYF.

J is TRBJ2-1 and V is TRBV7-2; D remains ambiguous. This CDR3 comprises 14 residues. Germline assignment: CDR1 SGHTA and CDR2 FQGNSA. V dropped 1 base and J dropped 7 bases, with 11 bases sitting between them. CDR3: CASSLGFTRNEQFF. CDR3 bases: TGTGCCAGCAGCTTAGGGTTTACTCGGAATGAGCAGTTCTTC.

This clone was counted a single time. The V call is TRBV9, the J call TRBJ2-4; maybe TRBD1 (6 bases). Trimming took off 0 bases at V and 8 bases at J, with 21 bases between the two ends. This CDR3 is 17 amino acids long. Germline assignment: CDR1 SGDLS and CDR2 YYNGEE. CDR3 nucleotide sequence: TGTGCCAGCAGCGTAGGGGACAAGGGGCGAATTTTCGACATTCAGTACTTC. It yields the protein CASSVGDKGRIFDIQYF.

This chain links TRBV4-1 with TRBJ2-7, with TRBD2 matching 11 bases. Germline CDR1 and CDR2: MGHRA and YSYEKL. After removal of 0 bases from V and 3 bases from J, the junction contained 1 base not matched to a gene. This CDR3 comprises 15 residues. CDR3 residues: CASSQELAGGYEQYF. CDR3 in DNA: TGCGCCAGCAGCCAAGAGCTAGCGGGAGGCTACGAGCAGTACTTC.

The chain is built from TRBV19 and TRBJ2-3, with 7 bases identical to TRBD2. Trimming removed 3 bases from V and 1 base from J; junction bases left unmatched: 4. This CDR3 is built from 15 residues. Germline assignment: CDR1 LNHDA and CDR2 SQIVND (reference sequence). CDR3 sequence: CASSIRLAGTDTQYF. The CDR3 bases are TGTGCCAGTAGTATTCGGCTAGCGGGCACAGATACGCAGTATTTT.

The sample holds a few counts of this clone. In the same sample, other DNA sequences code for this CDR3. The chain joins TRBV4-2 to TRBJ1-5; tentatively, D is TRBD1 (6 bases). The CDR3 has 17 residues. Per the germline V gene, CDR1 is LGHNA and CDR2 is YNFKEQ. The V end lost 0 bases, the J end lost 7 bases, and 19 bases lay between the germline ends. The CDR3 sequence is CASSQDFTAGVNQPQHF. CDR3 DNA: TGTGCCAGCAGCCAAGATTTTACGGCAGGGGTCAACCAGCCCCAGCATTTT.

About this clone itself: This CDR3 is also generated by other DNA sequences in the sample. The CDR3 DNA is TGTGCCAGCAGCCTGGCCCAGGGGTACGAGCAGTACTTC. Its protein product is CASSLAQGYEQYF. This rearrangement joins TRBV7-2 to TRBJ2-7; TRBD1 might be the D (6 bases). CDR3 length: 13 amino acids. Trimming removed 5 bases at V and 4 bases at J, with 12 bases between. Germline V gene lookup returns CDR1 SGHTA and CDR2 FQGNSA.

V usage is TRBV27 and J usage is TRBJ2-5, with D unclear. TRBJ2-7 matches the DNA end more closely, so the J call is doubtful. CDR3 size: 13 residues. Germline V gene lookup returns CDR1 MNHEY and CDR2 SMNVEV (reference sequence). CDR3 amino acids: CASSSDITYEQYF. The CDR3 bases are TGTGCCAGCAGTTCAGACATAACCTACGAGCAGTACTTC.

The V gene is TRBV2, the J gene TRBJ1-2; 7 positions agree with TRBD1. The CDR3 has 15 residues. Germline V CDR1 and CDR2: SNHLY, FYNNEI. The ends lost 7 bases at V and 2 bases at J; junction bases unmatched: 10. Here the CDR3 reads CASIWIGQANYGYTF. The CDR3 DNA follows: TGTGCCAGCATCTGGATTGGACAGGCGAACTATGGCTACACCTTC.

This clone was seen a handful of times. J is TRBJ2-3 and V is TRBV29-1; 8 bases agree with TRBD2. The CDR3 is 13 amino acids. The trim removed 6 bases at V and 5 bases at J, leaving 7 bases unmatched. Germline CDR1 and CDR2: SQVTM and ANQGSEA. Written as DNA, the CDR3 is TGCAGCGTGGTCGGGGGGGCCTTAGATACGCAGTATTTT. Encoded protein: CSVVGGALDTQYF.

The V gene is TRBV27, the J gene TRBJ2-1, with TRBD1 matching over 8 bases. The V gene's germline CDR1 is MNHEY and CDR2 SMNVEV (reference sequence). Unmatched junction bases numbered 11, after V lost 4 bases and J lost 3 bases. This CDR3 contains 17 residues. The CDR3 is CASSYRLDRGGYNEQFF. The CDR3 DNA follows: TGTGCCAGCAGTTATCGCTTAGACAGGGGAGGCTACAATGAGCAGTTCTTC.

On this clone: A read error may produce the germline difference seen at one junction end. The J gene is TRBJ1-2, the V gene TRBV7-9, with D hard to call. The CDR3 consists of 15 residues. Germline CDR1 is SEHNR and CDR2 is FQNEAQ (reference sequence). The CDR3 region is CSSSFTGYGNYGYTF. CDR3 DNA sequence: TGTTCCAGCAGCTTTACGGGTTACGGTAACTATGGCTACACCTTC.

The sample holds a few counts of this clone. The rearrangement links TRBV2 to TRBJ1-1; a weak D match, TRBD1 (6 bases). This CDR3 is built from 13 residues. Germline V gives CDR1 SNHLY, CDR2 FYNNEI. V was cut by 6 bases and J by 10 bases, with 18 bases left in between. CDR3 in amino acids: CASRGEGGLLAFF. Written as DNA, the CDR3 is TGTGCCAGCAGGGGGGAGGGGGGATTGTTAGCTTTCTTT.

This clone occurred a few times. The chain employs TRBV7-3 and TRBJ2-3; possibly TRBD2 for D (6 bases). In germline, CDR1 is SGHTA, CDR2 FQGTGA. Between the trimmed V and J ends, which lost 5 bases and 5 bases, there was a span of 14 bases. This CDR3 is 14 amino acids long. DNA for the CDR3: TGTGCCAGCAGCCCCGGACTGGGAGGAGATACGCAGTATTTT. Encoded protein: CASSPGLGGDTQYF.

The gene calls are TRBV19 and TRBJ2-1, with 11 bases identical to TRBD1. CDR1 LNHDA and CDR2 SQIVND come from the germline V gene (reference sequence). V lost 6 bases to trimming and J lost 7 bases; unmatched junction nucleotides: 5. This CDR3 comprises 14 residues. In nucleotides, the CDR3 is TGTGCCAGTAGCGGGGGGGACAGGGGGAATGAGCAGTTCTTC. It specifies CASSGGDRGNEQFF. The whole variable domain, filled in from reference TRBV19 and TRBJ2-1, reads DGGITQSPKYLFRKEGQNVTLSCEQNLNHDAMYWYRQDPGQGLRLIYYSQIVNDFQKGDIAEGYSVSREKKESFPLTVTSAQKNPTAFYLCASSGGDRGNEQFFGPGTRLTVL.

This clone occurred a few times. For the CDR3, the DNA is TGTGCCAGTAGTATAGACAGCGGGGGTCACAATGAGCAGTTCTTC. Amino acid sequence: CASSIDSGGHNEQFF. The rearrangement joins TRBV19 to TRBJ2-1; 8 bases agree with TRBD2. J lost 5 bases, V lost 0 bases, and 3 bases had no gene match. This CDR3 spans 15 amino acids. Germline loops: CDR1 LNHDA, CDR2 SQIVND (reference sequence). Filled out from reference TRBV19 and TRBJ2-1, the complete variable domain reads DGGITQSPKYLFRKEGQNVTLSCEQNLNHDAMYWYRQDPGQGLRLIYYSQIVNDFQKGDIAEGYSVSREKKESFPLTVTSAQKNPTAFYLCASSIDSGGHNEQFFGPGTRLTVL.

The table lists this clone with a few counts. The chain recombines TRBV5-6 with TRBJ2-7; 7 nucleotides agree with TRBD1. This CDR3 comprises 15 residues. Germline V gene sequence: CDR1 SGHDT, CDR2 YYEEEE. V was clipped by 0 bases and J by 4 bases; unmatched bases: 7. The CDR3 region is CASSLVDRFGYEQYF. CDR3 nucleotides: TGTGCCAGCAGCTTGGTGGACAGGTTCGGGTACGAGCAGTACTTC.

This chain links TRBV4-1 with TRBJ2-3; no reliable D call. CDR1 is MGHRA and CDR2 is YSYEKL in the germline V gene. Trimming left V 0 bases short and J 5 bases short, with 15 bases between. This CDR3 is 16 amino acids long. The DNA of the CDR3 is TGCGCCAGCAGCCAAGATCGGCCAGTAGGAGAAGATACGCAGTATTTT. Protein sequence: CASSQDRPVGEDTQYF.

The J gene is TRBJ1-4, the V gene TRBV5-6; D not certain. The germline gives CDR1 SGHDT, CDR2 YYEEEE. This CDR3 is 16 amino acids long. Trimming cost V 2 bases and J 0 bases, with 11 bases left between them. The DNA for the CDR3 is TGTGCCAGCAGCTTCGTGGGCGCCGCAACTAATGAAAAACTGTTTTTT. This gives the protein CASSFVGAATNEKLFF.

J is TRBJ2-1 and V is TRBV5-1; TRBD2 aligns across 15 bases. Germline CDR1 reads SGHRS; CDR2 reads YFSETQ. Trimming cost V 5 bases and J 5 bases; bases outside gene matches: 8. The CDR3 covers 17 residues. As DNA, the CDR3 is TGCGCCAGCAGTTCAACTCGGACTAGCGGGGGGGACAATGAGCAGTTCTTC. Protein product: CASSSTRTSGGDNEQFF. Looking up the rest from reference TRBV5-1 and TRBJ2-1 gives the full variable domain: KAGVTQTPRYLIKTRGQQVTLSCSPISGHRSVSWYQQTPGQGLQFLFEYFSETQRNKGNFPGRFSGRQFSNSRSEMNVSTLELGDSALYLCASSSTRTSGGDNEQFFGPGTRLTVL.

The V call is TRBV7-2, the J call TRBJ2-7, with D perhaps matching TRBD1 (5 bases). V dropped 6 bases and J dropped 4 bases, with 16 bases sitting between them. The CDR3 totals 14 residues. CDR1 is SGHTA, CDR2 FQGNSA, per germline. CDR3 region: CASSLLRVGYEQYF. In nucleotides, the CDR3 is TGTGCCAGCAGTTTACTCAGGGTGGGGTACGAGCAGTACTTC. Variable domain in full (rest from reference TRBV7-2 and TRBJ2-7): GAGVSQSPSNKVTEKGKDVELRCDPISGHTALYWYRQSLGQGLEFLIYFQGNSAPDKSGLPSDRFSAERTGGSVSTLTIQRTQQEDSAVYLCASSLLRVGYEQYFGPGTRLTVT.

The table lists this clone with a few counts. V gene TRBV12-5 combines with J gene TRBJ2-2, with TRBD2 identical over 9 bases. In germline, CDR1 is LGHNT, CDR2 FRNRAP. The V and J ends lost 4 bases and 4 bases, in that order; junction bases with no gene match: 4. The CDR3 loop spans 15 amino acids. This CDR3 is CASGSVAGVTGELFF. In DNA, the CDR3 is TGTGCTAGTGGTTCTGTAGCGGGAGTCACCGGGGAGCTGTTTTTT.

The chain recombines TRBV7-2 with TRBJ1-2; TRBD1 is a possible D gene (5 bases). There are 13 residues in the CDR3. V lost 2 bases, J lost 5 bases, and 9 bases lay in between. Germline-derived CDR1 and CDR2 are SGHTA and FQGNSA. In DNA form, the CDR3 reads TGTGCCAGCAGCTTACAGGGCCCGTATGGCTACACCTTC. Encoded protein: CASSLQGPYGYTF. Supplemented by reference TRBV7-2 and TRBJ1-2, the full variable domain reads GAGVSQSPSNKVTEKGKDVELRCDPISGHTALYWYRQSLGQGLEFLIYFQGNSAPDKSGLPSDRFSAERTGGSVSTLTIQRTQQEDSAVYLCASSLQGPYGYTFGSGTRLTVV.

V gene TRBV2 combines with J gene TRBJ2-5; TRBD2 might be the D (5 bases). Deletions cut 6 bases from V and 5 bases from J, with 13 bases between. CDR1 and CDR2 (germline): SNHLY, FYNNEI. The CDR3 has 13 residues. CDR3 sequence reads: CASSEGFRETQYF. CDR3 DNA sequence: TGTGCCAGCAGCGAGGGTTTCAGGGAGACCCAGTACTTC.

This clone appeared a few times. V usage is TRBV10-3 and J usage is TRBJ2-7, with D maybe TRBD1 (5 bases). CDR1 and CDR2 (germline): ENHRY, SYGVKD. V dropped 3 bases and J dropped 13 bases, with 13 bases sitting between them. CDR3 size: 11 residues. The DNA of the CDR3 is TGTGCCATCAGTGAAGGACATGTTATCTACTTC. This codes for CAISEGHVIYF.

The V and J genes are TRBV6-1 and TRBJ1-5, with a weak D call TRBD1 (5 bases). The V end lost 8 bases, the J end lost 2 bases, and 10 bases lay between the germline ends. Germline CDR1 reads MNHNS; CDR2 reads SASEGT. The CDR3 spans 13 residues. The CDR3 loop is CASWGEGNQPQHF. The CDR3 DNA follows: TGTGCCAGCTGGGGGGAGGGCAATCAGCCCCAGCATTTT.